Below, 25 T cell receptor beta chains from the same sample are listed, as sequenced in a study of blood T cell repertoires in COVID-19. Profiled with immunoSEQ multiplex PCR; TCRdb holds only in-frame clones, not every one. The sample lists over 150,000 clones, about 90% occurring once. The sequencing input was PBMCs or T cells enriched from blood (not recorded which). The receptors were gathered from a woman between 50 and 59 years old who had recovered from COVID-19.

The chain has TRBV7-2 and TRBJ2-7; 15 bases are a match to TRBD2. The CDR3 loop spans 18 amino acids. Germline assignment: CDR1 SGHTA and CDR2 FQGNSA. Germline trimming cut 3 bases from V and 3 bases from J; bases unmatched to any gene: 9. CDR3 residues: CASSFGGLAGGGGYEQYF. CDR3 DNA sequence: TGTGCCAGCAGCTTCGGAGGACTAGCGGGAGGGGGGGGCTACGAGCAGTACTTC.

The chain is built from TRBV11-3 and TRBJ2-3, with D possibly matching TRBD1 (6 bases). CDR1 and CDR2 (germline): SGHNT, YENEEA. Trimming removed 9 bases from V and 8 bases from J, with 12 bases in between. The CDR3 has 11 residues. The CDR3 region has the DNA TGTGCCAGGGGGGCGGCGGGTACGCAGTATTTT. It yields the protein CARGAAGTQYF.

The chain is built from TRBV6-6 and TRBJ1-3; the D is unclear. Germline V gene data show CDR1 as MNHNY and CDR2 as SVGAGI (reference sequence). This CDR3 spans 16 amino acids. V was trimmed by 0 bases and J by 2 bases, leaving 11 bases between them. The CDR3 loop reads CASSYSREGPGNTIYF. CDR3 in DNA: TGTGCCAGCAGTTACTCTCGGGAGGGTCCTGGAAACACCATATATTTT.

The chain links TRBV24-1 to TRBJ2-5; 7 positions agree with TRBD1. Germline V CDR1 and CDR2: KGHDR, SFDVKD. V lost 2 bases, J lost 2 bases, and 4 bases stayed unmatched. The CDR3 length is 15 residues. The CDR3 nucleotides are TGTGCCACCAGTGATTCGGGGACAGATCAAGAGACCCAGTACTTC. Its translation is CATSDSGTDQETQYF.

This sequence joins TRBV19 and TRBJ2-2; no definite D call. Trimming took off 4 bases at V and 4 bases at J, with 7 bases between the two ends. In germline, CDR1 is LNHDA, CDR2 SQIVND (reference sequence). This CDR3 has 13 residues. The CDR3 bases are TGTGCCAGTAGTACCCACAGCACCGGGGAGCTGTTTTTT. It codes for CASSTHSTGELFF.

This chain links TRBV18 with TRBJ1-5; maybe TRBD1 (6 bases). Germline assignment: CDR1 KGHSH and CDR2 LQKENI. V was trimmed by 2 bases and J by 0 bases, leaving 20 bases between them. The CDR3 consists of 19 residues. The CDR3: CASSPDGGPLLYSNQPQHF. CDR3 DNA: TGTGCCAGCTCACCAGACGGGGGGCCTCTATTATATAGCAATCAGCCCCAGCATTTT. Full variable domain (remainder filled in from reference TRBV18 and TRBJ1-5): NAGVMQNPRHLVRRRGQEARLRCSPMKGHSHVYWYRQLPEEGLKFMVYLQKENIIDESGMPKERFSAEFPKEGPSILRIQQVVRGDSAAYFCASSPDGGPLLYSNQPQHFGDGTRLSIL.

V usage is TRBV24-1 and J usage is TRBJ2-1; 7 nucleotides agree with TRBD1. V shed 9 bases and J 8 bases; nucleotides not matched to a gene: 9. Germline CDR1 reads KGHDR; CDR2 reads SFDVKD. CDR3 length equals 13 residues. CDR3 residues: CATGAGGIYEQFF. DNA for the CDR3: TGTGCCACCGGGGCAGGGGGAATATATGAGCAGTTCTTC.

This clone has only a few counts. Here the CDR3 DNA reads TGTGCCAGCAGCGTAGTGGGGGCACCCTTCTACGAGCAGTACTTC. This codes for CASSVVGAPFYEQYF. The chain links TRBV9 to TRBJ2-7; D may be TRBD1 (6 bases). The CDR3 runs 15 residues. The germline V gene encodes CDR1 SGDLS and CDR2 YYNGEE. Deletions cut 0 bases from V and 3 bases from J, with 13 bases between.

The chain uses TRBV18 and TRBJ1-5; D unclear. The CDR3 contains 14 residues. CDR1 is KGHSH, CDR2 LQKENI, per germline. With 1 base removed from V and 7 bases from J, the gap between germline ends came to 11 bases. CDR3 in amino acids: CASSPRGEYQPQHF. The CDR3, as DNA: TGTGCCAGCTCACCACGCGGGGAATACCAGCCCCAGCATTTT.

J is TRBJ2-1 and V is TRBV19; D not resolved. Trimming cost V 7 bases and J 0 bases, with 4 bases left between them. Germline loops: CDR1 LNHDA, CDR2 SQIVND (reference sequence). CDR3 size: 12 residues. In DNA form, the CDR3 reads TGTGCCAGTACCAGCTCCTACAATGAGCAGTTCTTC. Translation: CASTSSYNEQFF. The variable domain in full, completed from reference TRBV19 and TRBJ2-1, reads DGGITQSPKYLFRKEGQNVTLSCEQNLNHDAMYWYRQDPGQGLRLIYYSQIVNDFQKGDIAEGYSVSREKKESFPLTVTSAQKNPTAFYLCASTSSYNEQFFGPGTRLTVL.

The chain employs TRBV14 and TRBJ2-1, with D possibly TRBD2 on 6 matching bases. Germline CDR1 and CDR2: SGHDN and FVKESK. Trimming cost V 1 base and J 4 bases, with 14 bases left between them. The CDR3 is made up of 16 amino acids. The CDR3 DNA reads as TGTGCCAGCAGCCAAGCGGGGAAGGAGGGTTACAATGAGCAGTTCTTC. Translated, it gives CASSQAGKEGYNEQFF.

V and J are TRBV9 and TRBJ1-1; 7 bases agree with TRBD1. Germline V gene data show CDR1 as SGDLS and CDR2 as YYNGEE. CDR3 length: 15 amino acids. The ends lost 2 bases at V and 3 bases at J; junction bases unmatched: 7. CDR3 coding DNA: TGTGCCAGCAGCGTGACAGGGAGGTCGGACACTGAAGCTTTCTTT. This codes for CASSVTGRSDTEAFF.

Concerning this clone itself: The same CDR3 also results from other DNA sequences found in this sample. The chain uses TRBV11-2 and TRBJ1-1; D gene uncertain. The CDR3 runs 13 residues. Germline V lookup: CDR1 SGHAT, CDR2 FQNNGV. V was clipped by 0 bases and J by 6 bases, with 8 bases between them. DNA for the CDR3: TGTGCCAGCAGCTTAGATCGTGGAGCTGAAGCTTTCTTT. Translated: CASSLDRGAEAFF.

The V gene is TRBV30, the J gene TRBJ1-1; 8 bases match TRBD1. With 4 bases clipped from V and 1 base from J, the junction kept 5 bases outside the gene matches. Germline V gives CDR1 GTSNPN, CDR2 SVGIG (reference sequence). The CDR3 has 14 amino acids. CDR3 DNA sequence: TGTGCCTGGAATAGGGACAGGCAGAACACTGAAGCTTTCTTT. Its translation is CAWNRDRQNTEAFF.

The chain combines TRBV3-1 (or the pseudogene TRBV3-2) with TRBJ2-7; the match to TRBD1 covers 7 bases. V lost 4 bases to trimming and J lost 2 bases; unmatched junction nucleotides: 5. In germline, CDR1 is LGHDT, CDR2 YNNKEL (reference sequence). CDR3 length: 14 residues. CDR3 protein: CASSLTGTAYEQYF. The CDR3 region has the DNA TGTGCCAGCAGCCTTACCGGGACAGCCTACGAGCAGTACTTC.

V usage is TRBV6-2 or TRBV6-3 and J usage is TRBJ2-7; the match to TRBD2 covers 11 bases. Germline CDR1 reads MNHEY; CDR2 reads SVGEGT. V dropped 4 bases and J dropped 2; count of bases not matched to a gene: 7. The CDR3 is made up of 16 amino acids. CDR3 protein: CASSLTGTSGAYEQYF. In DNA, the CDR3 is TGTGCCAGCAGTTTAACCGGGACTAGCGGAGCCTACGAGCAGTACTTC.

The chain couples TRBV11-2 to TRBJ1-1, with a possible D match to TRBD1 (6 bases). This CDR3 has 14 amino acids. Germline V gene sequence: CDR1 SGHAT, CDR2 FQNNGV. The V end lost 5 bases, the J end lost 3 bases, and 13 bases lay between the germline ends. CDR3 region: CASSPRGGDTEAFF. Written as DNA, the CDR3 is TGTGCCAGCAGCCCCAGGGGTGGGGACACTGAAGCTTTCTTT.

The rearrangement uses TRBV30 and TRBJ2-5, with D unclear. The germline gives CDR1 GTSNPN, CDR2 SVGIG (reference sequence). The CDR3 contains 15 residues. Trimming pared 1 base from V and 1 base from J, leaving 13 bases between. Written as DNA, the CDR3 is TGTGCCTGGAGTGGTTGGAGTAGCACCCAAGAGACCCAGTACTTC. The encoded protein is CAWSGWSSTQETQYF.

This clone was seen a single time. Sequence at one end of the junction differs from germline and may be a read error. This rearrangement joins TRBV18 to TRBJ1-2; 8 nucleotides line up with TRBD1. The germline CDR1 and CDR2 sequences are KGHSH and LQKENI. The CDR3 has 13 residues. In DNA form, the CDR3 reads TGTGCCAGCTCACCTCCGGACAGGGCTGGGTTCATCTTC. It specifies CASSPPDRAGFIF.

This chain joins TRBV6-5 and TRBJ2-3; TRBD2 is a possible D gene (5 bases). Trimming cost V 0 bases and J 2 bases, with 12 bases left between them. Germline V gene lookup returns CDR1 MNHEY and CDR2 SVGAGI. This CDR3 is built from 16 residues. The CDR3 DNA is TGTGCCAGCAGTTACTCGAGCGGAGGATACACAGATACGCAGTATTTT. This gives the protein CASSYSSGGYTDTQYF.

The chain links TRBV10-3 to TRBJ2-2; D may be TRBD1 (6 bases). CDR1 ENHRY and CDR2 SYGVKD come from the germline V gene. Trimming pared 2 bases from V and 7 bases from J, leaving 14 bases between. This CDR3 comprises 15 residues. Here the CDR3 DNA reads TGTGCCATCAGTGAGGAATCAGGGGAGAGCGGGGAGCTGTTTTTT. Amino acid sequence: CAISEESGESGELFF.

The gene calls are TRBV15 and TRBJ1-5, with 11 bases lining up with TRBD1. The V gene end was trimmed by 3 bases and the J gene end by 0 bases; junction bases not matched to a gene: 4. The V gene's germline CDR1 is LNHNV and CDR2 YYDKDF (reference sequence). The CDR3 covers 17 residues. In DNA form, the CDR3 reads TGTGCCACCAGCAGGGACAGGGGGCTTGTTAGCAATCAGCCCCAGCATTTT. It yields the protein CATSRDRGLVSNQPQHF.

The rearrangement links TRBV7-9 to TRBJ2-2, with 7 bases identical to TRBD1. Germline loops: CDR1 SEHNR, CDR2 FQNEAQ (reference sequence). The V gene end was trimmed by 5 bases and the J gene end by 0 bases; junction bases not matched to a gene: 15. The CDR3 extends over 19 amino acids. The CDR3 DNA follows: TGTGCCAGCAGCCCTATTGGCGGTAGGGGGCTTTCGAACACCGGGGAGCTGTTTTTT. Its protein product is CASSPIGGRGLSNTGELFF.

The CDR3, as DNA: TGTGCCAGCACCAAAGGGGAGGCAGCGAATCAGCCCCAGCATTTT. The encoded protein is CASTKGEAANQPQHF. The chain recombines TRBV6-5 with TRBJ1-5; TRBD1 is a possible D gene (5 bases). V shed 7 bases and J shed 4 bases, with 17 bases lying between them. Germline values: CDR1 MNHEY, CDR2 SVGAGI. This CDR3 has 15 residues.

The chain is built from TRBV7-9 and TRBJ1-6, with a possible D match to TRBD1 (6 bases). This CDR3 has 14 residues. The V end lost 5 bases, the J end lost 7 bases, and 12 bases lay between the germline ends. Germline assignment: CDR1 SEHNR and CDR2 FQNEAQ (reference sequence). The CDR3 spells CASSPTGYNSPLHF. CDR3 DNA sequence: TGTGCCAGCAGCCCAACAGGGTACAATTCACCCCTCCACTTT.